This TCR beta chain was observed in a study of cytomegalovirus exposure and HLA in healthy donors. Study at large: Around 85 million unique TCR sequences came from HLA-typed donors in an early release. Broader study findings: In a later analysis, donors in an Asian-associated ancestry cluster reportedly had fewer N-insertions in productive TCRs than the cohort mean.

Researchers ran the PCR with 60 Vbeta and 13 Jbeta primers. Only in-frame clones appear in the TCRdb table, and some are missing; sequencing was by immunoSEQ multiplex PCR. This repertoire shows over 150,000 clones, 84% found once; its top ten account for 4.8%. Details on this clone: No antigen is known for it.

CDR1 MRHNA and CDR2 SNTAGT come from the germline V gene. V lost 6 bases and J lost 0; bases outside the gene matches: 4. The CDR3 contains 14 residues. Nominally healthy donors provided the samples, though records likely missed some immune exposures. The J gene is TRBJ2-7, the V gene TRBV6-4; 8 bases fit TRBD1. The sample taken for sequencing was PBMCs. The receptor comes from a girl aged 5-17 years in good health and CMV-seropositive. CDR3 residues: CASRPGTGSYEQYF. The CDR3 nucleotides are TGTGCCAGCAGACCCGGGACAGGCTCCTACGAGCAGTACTTC.